The clone carrying this T cell receptor (beta chain) was counted at least ten times. These data come from a study of blood T cells in healthy people across ages. A second PCR of roughly 6 to 12 cycles used a sample-barcoded 5' primer and a J-beta primer mix. One entry per CDR3 protein results from TCRdb running MiXCR on the 5' RACE reads. The sample consists of hundreds of thousands of distinct CDR3 sequences, roughly 32% of them appearing once. CDR3 length: 14 amino acids. The V and J ends lost 8 bases and 10 bases respectively, with 21 bases between them. The germline V gene encodes CDR1 SGHTA and CDR2 FQGTGA.

The sequenced sample was blood. This sequence originates from a woman of 80 years or more in good health. The chain couples TRBV7-3 to TRBJ2-1; D possibly matches TRBD1 or TRBD2 (5 bases each). This CDR3 reads CASEPRGRAGEQFF. The CDR3 region has the DNA TGTGCCAGCGAACCGAGGGGCCGGGCGGGCGAGCAGTTCTTC.